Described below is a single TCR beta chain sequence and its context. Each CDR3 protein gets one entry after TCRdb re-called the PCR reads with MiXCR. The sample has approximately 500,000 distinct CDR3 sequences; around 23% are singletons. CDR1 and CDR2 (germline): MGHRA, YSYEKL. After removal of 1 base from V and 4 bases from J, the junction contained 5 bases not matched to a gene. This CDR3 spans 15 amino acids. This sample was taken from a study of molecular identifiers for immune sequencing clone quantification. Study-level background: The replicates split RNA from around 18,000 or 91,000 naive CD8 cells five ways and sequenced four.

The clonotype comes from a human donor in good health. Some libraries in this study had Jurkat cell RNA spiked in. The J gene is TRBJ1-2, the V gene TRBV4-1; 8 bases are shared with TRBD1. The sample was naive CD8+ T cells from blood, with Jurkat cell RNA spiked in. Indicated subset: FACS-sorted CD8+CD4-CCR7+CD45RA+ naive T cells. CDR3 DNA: TGCGCCAGCAGCCAAGGAACAGGGGGAGGCTATGGCTACACCTTC. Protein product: CASSQGTGGGYGYTF.